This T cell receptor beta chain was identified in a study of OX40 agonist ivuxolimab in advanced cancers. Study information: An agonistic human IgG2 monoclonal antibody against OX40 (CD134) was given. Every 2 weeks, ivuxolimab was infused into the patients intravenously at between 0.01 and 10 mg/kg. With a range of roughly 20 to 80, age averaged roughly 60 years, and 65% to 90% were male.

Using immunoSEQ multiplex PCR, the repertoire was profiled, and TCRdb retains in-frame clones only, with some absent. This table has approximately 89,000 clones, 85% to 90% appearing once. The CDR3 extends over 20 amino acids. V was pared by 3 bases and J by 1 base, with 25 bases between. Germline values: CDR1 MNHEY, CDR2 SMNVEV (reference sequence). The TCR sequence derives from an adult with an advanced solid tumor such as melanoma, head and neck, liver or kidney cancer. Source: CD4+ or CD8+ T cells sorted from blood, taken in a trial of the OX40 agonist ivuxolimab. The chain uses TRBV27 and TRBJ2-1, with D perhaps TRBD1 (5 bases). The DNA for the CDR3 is TGTGCCAGCAGTTTCGGAATTCTAAGTAGGGGCTCAAGATCCTACAATGAGCAGTTCTTC. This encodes CASSFGILSRGSRSYNEQFF.